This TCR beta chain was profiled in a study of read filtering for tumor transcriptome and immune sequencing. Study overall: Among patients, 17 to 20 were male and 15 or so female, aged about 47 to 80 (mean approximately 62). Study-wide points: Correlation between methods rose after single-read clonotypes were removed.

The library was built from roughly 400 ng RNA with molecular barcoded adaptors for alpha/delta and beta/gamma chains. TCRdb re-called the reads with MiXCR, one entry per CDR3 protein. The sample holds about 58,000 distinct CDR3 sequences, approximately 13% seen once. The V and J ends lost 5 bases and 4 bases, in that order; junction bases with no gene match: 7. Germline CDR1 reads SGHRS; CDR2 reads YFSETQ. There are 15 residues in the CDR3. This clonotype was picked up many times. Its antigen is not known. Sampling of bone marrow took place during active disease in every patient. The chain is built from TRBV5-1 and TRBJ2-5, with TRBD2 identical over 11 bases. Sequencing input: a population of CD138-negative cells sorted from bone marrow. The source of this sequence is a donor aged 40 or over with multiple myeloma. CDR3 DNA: TGCGCCAGCAGGCCGACTAGCGGGACAAGAGAGACCCAGTACTTC. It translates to CASRPTSGTRETQYF.